Listed below are T cell receptor beta chains from one sample, sequenced in a study of vaccination effects on CD4 cells after COVID-19. Here immunoSEQ multiplex PCR was the method, and the copy in TCRdb shows in-frame clones only, minus some. The sample has about 68,000 clones; 80% are singletons. These receptors have no identified antigens. The sample in question was CD4+ T cells from PBMCs cultured with SARS-CoV-2 spike peptides, obtained before COVID-19 vaccination. The receptors were gathered from a human donor who received a COVID-19 vaccine. Each CDR3 is given with its conserved first and last residue. D genes are given only for firm matches. A row's size may be missing; if present it is once, few, many or a size class.

cdr3_aa | cdr3_nt | v_call | clone_size | d_call | j_call
CASSQRSPTSGAYNEQFF | TGCGCCAGCAGCCAGCGTTCCCCGACTAGCGGTGCCTACAATGAGCAGTTCTTC | TRBV5-1 | NA | TRBD2 | TRBJ2-1
CAVGRGQLYNEQFF | TGTGCCGTTGGACGAGGACAGCTTTACAATGAGCAGTTCTTC | TRBV6-5 | once | NA | TRBJ2-1
CASGSNRIREQFF | TGTGCTAGTGGTTCGAACAGGATTCGAGAGCAGTTCTTC | TRBV12-5 | NA | NA | TRBJ2-1
CAIDGGNQPQHF | TGTGCCATCGATGGGGGGAATCAGCCCCAGCATTTT | TRBV19 | NA | NA | TRBJ1-5
CASSSFRDRSNQPQHF | TGTGCCAGTAGTTCATTTCGGGACAGATCTAATCAGCCCCAGCATTTT | TRBV19 | NA | TRBD1 | TRBJ1-5
CASSFARKSETQYF | TGTGCCAGCAGCTTTGCCCGAAAAAGCGAGACCCAGTACTTC | TRBV7-8 | NA | NA | TRBJ2-5
CASMSGQGTGELFF | TGCGCCAGCATGTCAGGACAGGGAACCGGGGAGCTGTTTTTT | TRBV5-1 | NA | TRBD1 | TRBJ2-2
CATSRGQPGPYGYTF | TGTGCCACCAGCAGGGGGCAGCCCGGCCCCTATGGCTACACCTTC | TRBV15 | NA | NA | TRBJ1-2
CASNPPGARGYTF | TGTGCCAGCAACCCCCCCGGGGCGAGGGGCTACACCTTC | TRBV28 | NA | NA | TRBJ1-2
CSVSQLAGGLIAKNIQYF | TGCAGCGTTTCGCAACTAGCGGGGGGCCTAATAGCCAAAAACATTCAGTACTTC | TRBV29-1 | NA | TRBD2 | TRBJ2-4
CASSQDEERRKETQYF | TGCGCCAGCAGCCAAGATGAAGAGAGGAGGAAAGAGACCCAGTACTTC | TRBV4-1 | NA | NA | TRBJ2-5
CASSLSLTPADTQYF | TGTGCCAGCAGCTTATCTCTGACCCCCGCAGATACGCAGTATTTT | TRBV7-3 | NA | NA | TRBJ2-3
CASSYGRNEKLFF | TGTGCCAGCAGTTACGGGAGGAATGAAAAACTGTTTTTT | TRBV6-6 | few | NA | TRBJ1-4
CASSWDRADTGELFF | TGTGCCAGCAGTTGGGACAGGGCTGACACCGGGGAGCTGTTTTTT | TRBV2 | NA | TRBD1 | TRBJ2-2
CATHHRQGYQPQHF | TGTGCCACCCACCACCGCCAAGGGTATCAGCCCCAGCATTTT | TRBV15 | NA | NA | TRBJ1-5
CASREGTRGTDTQYF | TGTGCCAGTAGGGAAGGAACTAGGGGCACAGATACGCAGTATTTT | TRBV19 | NA | NA | TRBJ2-3